Below, 2 T cell receptor beta chains from the same sample are listed, as sequenced in a study of blood T cell repertoires in COVID-19. Sequencing was performed with immunoSEQ multiplex PCR; in TCRdb, only in-frame clones are kept and a portion is missing. The sample has hundreds of thousands of clones, approximately 91% seen once. The specimen sequenced was peripheral blood. These TCRs come from a man aged 55 to 70 who had recovered from COVID-19.

This clone was picked up a small number of times. The chain couples TRBV6-5 to TRBJ2-7; 7 bases are a match to TRBD1. CDR3 length: 14 amino acids. J was trimmed by 1 base and V by 6 bases; bases with no gene match: 6. Germline loops: CDR1 MNHEY, CDR2 SVGAGI. The chain's CDR3 is CASSDRVASYEQYF. The CDR3 coding sequence is TGTGCCAGCAGCGACAGGGTAGCGTCCTACGAGCAGTACTTC.

J is TRBJ1-1 and V is TRBV12-5; D might be TRBD1 (5 bases). Trimming took off 1 base at V and 6 bases at J, with 12 bases between the two ends. This CDR3 comprises 14 residues. The germline V gene encodes CDR1 LGHNT and CDR2 FRNRAP. As DNA, the CDR3 is TGTGCTAGTGGTTTGGACGCAGGGAGGGCTGAAGCTTTCTTT. Protein: CASGLDAGRAEAFF.